The clone carrying this T cell receptor beta chain has ten or more counts. V lost 2 bases to trimming and J lost 3 bases; unmatched junction nucleotides: 1. The length of the CDR3 is 13 residues. Germline loops: CDR1 SGHRS, CDR2 YFSETQ. These data originate in a study of T-cell reconstitution after alpha-beta-depleted transplantation in children. During its preparation, the TCRbeta library received unique molecular identifiers. MiXCR was run by TCRdb on the PCR reads, yielding one entry per CDR3 protein. The repertoire holds about 340,000 distinct CDR3 sequences, with approximately 12% as singletons. The sample here was PBMCs, taken from the stem cell graft. The source is a human donor who donated a stem cell graft to a child with Fanconi anemia. The V call is TRBV5-1, the J call TRBJ2-5, with 7 nucleotides matching TRBD1. In nucleotides, the CDR3 is TGCGCCAGCAGCTTTGGGACAGAAGAGACCCAGTACTTC. It translates to CASSFGTEETQYF.